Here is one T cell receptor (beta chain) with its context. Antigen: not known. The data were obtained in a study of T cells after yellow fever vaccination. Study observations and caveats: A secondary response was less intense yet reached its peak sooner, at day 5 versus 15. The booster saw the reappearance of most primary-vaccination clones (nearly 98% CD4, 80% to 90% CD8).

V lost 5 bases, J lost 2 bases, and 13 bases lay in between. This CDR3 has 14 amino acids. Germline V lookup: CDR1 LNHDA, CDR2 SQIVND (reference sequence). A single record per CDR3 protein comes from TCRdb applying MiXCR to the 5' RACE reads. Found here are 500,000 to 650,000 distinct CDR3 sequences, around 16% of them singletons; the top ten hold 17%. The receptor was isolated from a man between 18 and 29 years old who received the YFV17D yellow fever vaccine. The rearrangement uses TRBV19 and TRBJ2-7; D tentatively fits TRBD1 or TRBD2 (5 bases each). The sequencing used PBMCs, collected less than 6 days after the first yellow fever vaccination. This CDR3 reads CASSGGRLPYEQYV. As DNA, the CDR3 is TGTGCCAGTAGTGGGGGACGGTTGCCCTACGAGCAGTACGTC.